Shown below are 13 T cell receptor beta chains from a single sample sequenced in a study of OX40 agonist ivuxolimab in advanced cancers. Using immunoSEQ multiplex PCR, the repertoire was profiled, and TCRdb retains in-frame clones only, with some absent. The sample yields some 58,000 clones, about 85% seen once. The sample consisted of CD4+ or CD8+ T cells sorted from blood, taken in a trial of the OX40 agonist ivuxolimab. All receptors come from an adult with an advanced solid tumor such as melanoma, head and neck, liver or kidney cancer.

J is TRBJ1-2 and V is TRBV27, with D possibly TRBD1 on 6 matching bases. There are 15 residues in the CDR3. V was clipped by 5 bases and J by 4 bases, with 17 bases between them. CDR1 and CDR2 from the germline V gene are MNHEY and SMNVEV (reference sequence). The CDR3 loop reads CASSLNRDRSYGYTF. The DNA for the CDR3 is TGTGCCAGCAGTCTAAATCGAGACAGGTCCTATGGCTACACCTTC.

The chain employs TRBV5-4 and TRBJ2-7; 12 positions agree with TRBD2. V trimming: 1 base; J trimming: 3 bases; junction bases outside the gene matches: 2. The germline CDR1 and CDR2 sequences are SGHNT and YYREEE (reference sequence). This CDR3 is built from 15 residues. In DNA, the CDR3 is TGTGCCAGCAGCTTGATGACTAGCGGGAGCTACGAGCAGTACTTC. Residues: CASSLMTSGSYEQYF.

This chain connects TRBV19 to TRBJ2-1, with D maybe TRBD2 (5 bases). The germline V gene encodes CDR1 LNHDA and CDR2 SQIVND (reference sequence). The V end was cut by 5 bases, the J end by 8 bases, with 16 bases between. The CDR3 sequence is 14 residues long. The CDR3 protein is CASSVLAAEYEQFF. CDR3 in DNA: TGTGCCAGTAGTGTGCTAGCCGCGGAGTATGAGCAGTTCTTC.

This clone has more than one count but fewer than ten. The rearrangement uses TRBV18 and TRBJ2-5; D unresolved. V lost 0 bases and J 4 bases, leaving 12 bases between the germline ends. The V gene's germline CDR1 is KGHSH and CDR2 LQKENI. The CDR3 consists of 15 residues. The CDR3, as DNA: TGTGCCAGCTCACCACCTGGCAGTTCGGGAGAGACCCAGTACTTC. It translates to CASSPPGSSGETQYF.

The CDR3 DNA follows: TGTGCCACCAGCAGAGATTTTGCGGGAGGTAACACCGGGGAGCTGTTTTTT. The encoded protein is CATSRDFAGGNTGELFF. The V call is TRBV15, the J call TRBJ2-2; 8 bases match TRBD2. V dropped 0 bases and J dropped 2; count of bases not matched to a gene: 5. This CDR3 contains 17 residues. Germline assignment: CDR1 LNHNV and CDR2 YYDKDF (reference sequence).

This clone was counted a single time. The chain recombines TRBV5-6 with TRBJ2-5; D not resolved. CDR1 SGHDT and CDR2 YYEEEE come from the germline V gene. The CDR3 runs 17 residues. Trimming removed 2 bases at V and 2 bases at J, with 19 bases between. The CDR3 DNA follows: TGTGCCAGCAGCTTAATCCTGTTCGTTGGCGGACAAGAGACCCAGTACTTC. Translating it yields CASSLILFVGGQETQYF. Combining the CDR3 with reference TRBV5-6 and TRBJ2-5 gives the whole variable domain DAGVTQSPTHLIKTRGQQVTLRCSPKSGHDTVSWYQQALGQGPQFIFQYYEEEERQRGNFPDRFSGHQFPNYSSELNVNALLLGDSALYLCASSLILFVGGQETQYFGPGTRLLVL.

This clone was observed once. CDR3 bases: TGTGCCAGCACCGAGGGACAGGGCACCTATGGCTACACCTTC. Amino acids: CASTEGQGTYGYTF. This chain uses TRBV6-6 with TRBJ1-2; 9 bases fit TRBD1. Germline CDR1 and CDR2: MNHNY and SVGAGI (reference sequence). The CDR3 sequence is 14 residues long. With V trimmed by 7 bases and J by 4 bases, 7 bases remained unmatched.

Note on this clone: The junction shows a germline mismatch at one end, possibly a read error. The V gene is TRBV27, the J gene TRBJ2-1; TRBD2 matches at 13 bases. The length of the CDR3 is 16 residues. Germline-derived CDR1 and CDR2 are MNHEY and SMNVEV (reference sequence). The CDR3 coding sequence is TGTGCCAGCAGCACCGCAGAGACTAGCGGGAGGCACCTTTTTGTCTTC. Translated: CASSTAETSGRHLFVF.

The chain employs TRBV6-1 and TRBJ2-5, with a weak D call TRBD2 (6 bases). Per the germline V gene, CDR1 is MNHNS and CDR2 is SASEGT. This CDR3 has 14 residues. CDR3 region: CGIGSSGSRETQYF. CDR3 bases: TGTGGCATAGGGTCCTCCGGGAGTAGAGAGACCCAGTACTTC.

The CDR3 is CSVRQGGNTIYF. The CDR3 DNA is TGCAGCGTTAGACAGGGGGGAAACACCATATATTTT. V usage is TRBV29-1 and J usage is TRBJ1-3; TRBD1 matches 8 bases. This CDR3 is built from 12 residues. Germline CDR1 SQVTM, CDR2 ANQGSEA. V lost 5 bases, J lost 4 bases, and 1 base stayed unmatched.

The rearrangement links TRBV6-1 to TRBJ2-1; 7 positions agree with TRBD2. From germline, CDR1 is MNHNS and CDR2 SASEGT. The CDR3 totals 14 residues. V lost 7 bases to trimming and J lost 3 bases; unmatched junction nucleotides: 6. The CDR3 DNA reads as TGTGCCAGCATTTCAGCGGGGATCTACAATGAGCAGTTCTTC. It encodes CASISAGIYNEQFF.

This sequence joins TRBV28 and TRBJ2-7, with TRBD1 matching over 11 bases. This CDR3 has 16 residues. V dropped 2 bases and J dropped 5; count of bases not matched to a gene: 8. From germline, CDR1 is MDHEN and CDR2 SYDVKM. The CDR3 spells CASSLARGQGGDEQYF. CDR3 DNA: TGTGCCAGCAGTTTAGCCCGGGGACAGGGGGGCGACGAGCAGTACTTC.

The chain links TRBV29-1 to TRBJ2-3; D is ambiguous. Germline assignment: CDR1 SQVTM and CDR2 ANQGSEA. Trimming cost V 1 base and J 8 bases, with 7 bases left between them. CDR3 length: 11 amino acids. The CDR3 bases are TGCAGCGTTGAAGTGCCTGGTACGCAGTATTTT. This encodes CSVEVPGTQYF.